The source of this TCR beta chain is a study of tumor-infiltrating lymphocytes in primary liver carcinoma. The length of the CDR3 is 16 residues. Looked up from germline, CDR1 is SGHAT and CDR2 is FQNNGV. V shed 1 base and J shed 0 bases, with 12 bases lying between them. Constant-region priming of about 520 ng total RNA yielded TCR beta cDNA. For TCR beta, libraries were produced by three nested multiplex PCR rounds using slightly modified ARM-PCR. Investigators reported that the first two PCR rounds, at 10 cycles each, used TRBV1-TRBV30 forward primers with a C-beta reverse primer. TCRdb re-called the multiplex PCR reads through MiXCR, storing one row per CDR3 protein. The sample includes around 210,000 distinct CDR3 sequences, around 60% of them seen just once. Germline DNA was also extracted, while the blood RNA originated from unsorted whole blood. Many counts were recorded for this clonotype. Its antigen is still unknown.

Study-wide findings and caveats: Tumor top-250-clone fraction significantly exceeded that of blood (p = 0.039).

The specimen sequenced was peripheral blood. The genes are TRBV11-2 and TRBJ2-5; a weak D match, TRBD2 (6 bases). The TCR originated in a woman aged 55-75 years with primary liver carcinoma and hepatitis B virus infection. The CDR3 DNA reads TGTGCCAGCAGCTTAGTGGGGCTAGCGAACCAAGAGACCCAGTACTTC. This gives the protein CASSLVGLANQETQYF.